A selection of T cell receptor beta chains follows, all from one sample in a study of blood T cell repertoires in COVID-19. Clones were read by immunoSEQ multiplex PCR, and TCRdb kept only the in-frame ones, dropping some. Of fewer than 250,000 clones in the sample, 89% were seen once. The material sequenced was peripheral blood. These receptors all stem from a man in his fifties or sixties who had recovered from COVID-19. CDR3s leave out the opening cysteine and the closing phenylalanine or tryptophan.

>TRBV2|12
ASKGTGHTDTQY
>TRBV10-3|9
AISQGNEQF
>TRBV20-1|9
SASRGNTIY
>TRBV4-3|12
ASSQVAQGDGYT
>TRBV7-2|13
ASSTSHQAAITQH
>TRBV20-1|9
SAGRGSEQY
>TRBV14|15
ASSQGLLAGGLETQY
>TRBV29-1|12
SSLEWISNQPQH
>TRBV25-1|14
ASSERQGAATGELF
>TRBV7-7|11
ASSLQENTEAF
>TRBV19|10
ASSRSNQPQH
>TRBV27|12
ASSFFGVADTQY
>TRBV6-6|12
ASSSSGRNTEAF
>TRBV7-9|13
ASSPRGDSYNEQF
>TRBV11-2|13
ASSYRDRSTDTQY
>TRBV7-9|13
ASSLGQGANEKLF
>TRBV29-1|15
SVEVSGSLTLGYEQY
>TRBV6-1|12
ASSEAYGIYEQY
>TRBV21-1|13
ASSVQGERGDGYT
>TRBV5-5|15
ASSLAGTSGPTDTQY
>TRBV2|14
ASGGTIYLSGNTIY
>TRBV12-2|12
ASRSSGTTDTQY
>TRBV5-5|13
ASRRDRESYQPQH
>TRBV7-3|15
ASSHGGAGSSYNEQF
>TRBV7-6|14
ASRPPGTSNADTQY
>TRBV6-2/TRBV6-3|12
ASSYSGQGNEQY
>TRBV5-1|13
ASSLETGSGNTIY
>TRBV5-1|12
ASSLEGPYNEQF
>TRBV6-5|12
ASRPEYSGNTIY
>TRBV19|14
ASSPPGQGPNQPQH
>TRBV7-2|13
ASSPHQGGNSPLH
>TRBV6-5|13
ASSRGVEGANEQY
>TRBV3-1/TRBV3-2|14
ASSQPASGGGDTQY
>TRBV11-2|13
ASSLDSGRGNEQF
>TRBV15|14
ATSRDRTGPYNEQF
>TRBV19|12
ASSIWASGNTIY
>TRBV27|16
ASSLRALTGGTYNEQF
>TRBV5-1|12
ASSLGDRDHEQY
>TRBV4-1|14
ASSQMGLLRNTEAF
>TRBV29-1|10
SVQAGWFEQY
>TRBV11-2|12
ASSKAGGPYEQY
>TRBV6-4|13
ASSLQAGGLNTQY
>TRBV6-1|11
ASSEGPRGKLF
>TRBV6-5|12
ASVRDRGNTEAF
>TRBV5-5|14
ASSNVGGVVGYEQY
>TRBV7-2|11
ASSLNNQETQY
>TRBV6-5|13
ASDFGRGGFYEQY
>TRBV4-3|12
ASSQVSTGDGYT